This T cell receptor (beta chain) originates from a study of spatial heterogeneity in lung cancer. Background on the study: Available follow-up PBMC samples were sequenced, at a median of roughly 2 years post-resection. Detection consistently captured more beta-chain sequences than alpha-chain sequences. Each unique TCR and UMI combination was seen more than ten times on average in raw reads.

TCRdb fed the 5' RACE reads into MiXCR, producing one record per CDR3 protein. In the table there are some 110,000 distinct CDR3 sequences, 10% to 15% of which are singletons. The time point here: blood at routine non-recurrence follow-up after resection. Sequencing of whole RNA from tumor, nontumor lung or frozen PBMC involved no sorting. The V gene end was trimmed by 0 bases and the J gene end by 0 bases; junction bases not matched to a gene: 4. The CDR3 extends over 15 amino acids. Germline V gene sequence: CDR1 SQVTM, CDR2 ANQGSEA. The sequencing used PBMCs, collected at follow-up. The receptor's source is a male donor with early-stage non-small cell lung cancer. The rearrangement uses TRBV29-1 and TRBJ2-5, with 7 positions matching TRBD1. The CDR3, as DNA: TGCAGCGTTGAAGATCACAGGGGTTACCAAGAGACCCAGTACTTC. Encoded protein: CSVEDHRGYQETQYF.